Reported below is one TCR beta chain. This specimen belongs to a study of blood T cell repertoires in COVID-19. Turning to the study itself: Samples representing acute and convalescent COVID-19 were sourced from the United States, Italy and Spain. The analysed material was cDNA or gDNA that came from T cells, B-cell-depleted T cells, or PBMCs.

In the authors' workflow: Researchers report that nucleated cell counts were estimated from reference gene primer amplification. The protocol was immunoSEQ multiplex PCR, while the TCRdb copy is restricted to in-frame clones and leaves out a portion. V and J calls and clone size are given by that table; D and trimming were obtained from the DNA. The table includes approximately 160,000 clones, more than 80% detected once. The clonotype was recovered from a human donor in a cohort sampled during active COVID-19. Sample: peripheral blood.

CDR3 sequence reads: CASSSGGRFQPSTDTQYF. CDR3 DNA sequence: TGTGCCAGCAGCTCCGGGGGGCGTTTCCAACCTAGCACAGATACGCAGTATTTT. The chain is built from TRBV7-2 and TRBJ2-3, with D possibly being TRBD2 (7 bases). The CDR3 is made up of 18 amino acids. Germline lookup yields CDR1 SGHTA and CDR2 FQGNSA. Trimming left V 4 bases short and J 0 bases short, with 20 bases between.